Sequencing of this T cell receptor (beta chain) was carried out in a study of cytomegalovirus exposure and HLA in healthy donors. Findings and limits, study-wide: In a later analysis, a missense DCLRE1C variant was linked to TCR beta V- and J-gene trimming. Researchers reported in a later analysis that common viral pathogens appeared linked to several top clusters.

It was with 60 Vbeta and 13 Jbeta primers that the PCR ran. Original analysis: The count from a later analysis was 70 million to 85 million unique TCR beta chains, 9 million to 12 million of them shared. Method: immunoSEQ multiplex PCR; TCRdb's copy keeps in-frame clones and lacks some. Clone size and V and J calls were adopted from that table, with D and trimming inferred from the DNA. The table shows tens of thousands of clones, with approximately 79% occurring only once. A remark on this clone: Its antigen remains unidentified.

The clonotype originates from a woman in her thirties in good health and CMV-seronegative. The sample consisted of PBMCs.

The CDR3: CASSPDGGTNYGYTF. In DNA, the CDR3 is TGTGCCAGCAGCCCAGACGGAGGGACCAACTATGGCTACACCTTC. This chain connects TRBV9 to TRBJ1-2; D is perhaps TRBD1 (5 bases). Trimming cost V 4 bases and J 2 bases, with 15 bases left between them. Looked up from germline, CDR1 is SGDLS and CDR2 is YYNGEE. CDR3 length: 15 residues.